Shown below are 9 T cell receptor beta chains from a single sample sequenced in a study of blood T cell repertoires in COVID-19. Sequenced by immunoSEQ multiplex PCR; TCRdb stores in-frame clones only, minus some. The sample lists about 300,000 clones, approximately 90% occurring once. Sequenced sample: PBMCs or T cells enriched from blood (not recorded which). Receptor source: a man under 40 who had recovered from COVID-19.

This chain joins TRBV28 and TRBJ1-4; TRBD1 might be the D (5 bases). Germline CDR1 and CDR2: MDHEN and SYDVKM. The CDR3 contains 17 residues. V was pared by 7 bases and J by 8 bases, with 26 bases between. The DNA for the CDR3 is TGTGCCAGCAACCAATACATCGACAGCGCGAAGGGCGAAAAACTGTTTTTT. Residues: CASNQYIDSAKGEKLFF.

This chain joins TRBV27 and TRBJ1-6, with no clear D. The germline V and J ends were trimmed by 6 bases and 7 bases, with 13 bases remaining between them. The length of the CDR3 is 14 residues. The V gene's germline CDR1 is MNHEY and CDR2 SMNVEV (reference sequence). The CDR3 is CASRTHPENSPLHF. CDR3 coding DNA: TGTGCCAGCAGAACTCATCCCGAAAATTCACCCCTCCACTTT.

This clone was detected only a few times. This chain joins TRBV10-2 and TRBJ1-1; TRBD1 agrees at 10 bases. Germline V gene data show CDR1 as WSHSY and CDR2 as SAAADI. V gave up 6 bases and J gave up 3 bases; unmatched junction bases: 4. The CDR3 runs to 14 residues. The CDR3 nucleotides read TGCGCCAGCAGGGGGACAGGGGAATACACTGAAGCTTTCTTT. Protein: CASRGTGEYTEAFF.

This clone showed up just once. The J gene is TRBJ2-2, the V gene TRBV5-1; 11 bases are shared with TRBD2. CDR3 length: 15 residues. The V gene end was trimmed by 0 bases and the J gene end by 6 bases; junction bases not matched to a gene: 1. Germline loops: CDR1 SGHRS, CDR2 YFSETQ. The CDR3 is CASSLGLAGSGELFF. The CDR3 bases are TGCGCCAGCAGCTTGGGACTAGCGGGGTCCGGGGAGCTGTTTTTT.

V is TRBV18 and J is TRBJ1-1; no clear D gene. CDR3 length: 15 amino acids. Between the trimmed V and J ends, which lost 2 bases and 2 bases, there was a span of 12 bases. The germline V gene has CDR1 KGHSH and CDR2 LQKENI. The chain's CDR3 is CASSPGNSFNTEAFF. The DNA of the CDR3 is TGTGCCAGCTCACCAGGTAACAGCTTTAACACTGAAGCTTTCTTT. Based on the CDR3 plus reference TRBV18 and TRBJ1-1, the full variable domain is NAGVMQNPRHLVRRRGQEARLRCSPMKGHSHVYWYRQLPEEGLKFMVYLQKENIIDESGMPKERFSAEFPKEGPSILRIQQVVRGDSAAYFCASSPGNSFNTEAFFGQGTRLTVV.

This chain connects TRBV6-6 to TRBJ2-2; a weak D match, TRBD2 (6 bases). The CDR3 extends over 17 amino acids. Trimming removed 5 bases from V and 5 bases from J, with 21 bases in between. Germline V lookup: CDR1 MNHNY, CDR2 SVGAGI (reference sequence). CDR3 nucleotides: TGTGCCAGCAGTCGAGAAGGTGGACTATACACAACCGGGGAGCTGTTTTTT. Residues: CASSREGGLYTTGELFF.

As DNA, the CDR3 is TGTGCCAGCAGTGAGTTGGGCGGGTGGGCAGATACGCAGTATTTT. Protein: CASSELGGWADTQYF. The chain uses TRBV25-1 and TRBJ2-3; possible D gene TRBD2, 5 bases. The CDR3 covers 15 residues. Germline V gene lookup returns CDR1 MGHDK and CDR2 SYGVNS. V was pared by 3 bases and J by 4 bases, with 14 bases between.

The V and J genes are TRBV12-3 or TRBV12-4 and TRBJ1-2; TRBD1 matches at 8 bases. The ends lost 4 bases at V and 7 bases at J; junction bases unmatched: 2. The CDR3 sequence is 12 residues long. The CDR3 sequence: CASSWDRPGYTF. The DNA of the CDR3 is TGTGCCAGCAGTTGGGACAGGCCTGGCTACACCTTC.

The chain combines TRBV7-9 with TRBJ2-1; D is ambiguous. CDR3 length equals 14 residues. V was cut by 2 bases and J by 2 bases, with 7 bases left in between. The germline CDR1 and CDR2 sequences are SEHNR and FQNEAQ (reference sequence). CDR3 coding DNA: TGTGCCAGCAGCTTAAGCCTCCCCTACAATGAGCAGTTCTTC. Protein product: CASSLSLPYNEQFF. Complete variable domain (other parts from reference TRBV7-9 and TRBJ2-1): DTGVSQNPRHKITKRGQNVTFRCDPISEHNRLYWYRQTLGQGPEFLTYFQNEAQLEKSRLLSDRFSAERPKGSFSTLEIQRTEQGDSAMYLCASSLSLPYNEQFFGPGTRLTVL.